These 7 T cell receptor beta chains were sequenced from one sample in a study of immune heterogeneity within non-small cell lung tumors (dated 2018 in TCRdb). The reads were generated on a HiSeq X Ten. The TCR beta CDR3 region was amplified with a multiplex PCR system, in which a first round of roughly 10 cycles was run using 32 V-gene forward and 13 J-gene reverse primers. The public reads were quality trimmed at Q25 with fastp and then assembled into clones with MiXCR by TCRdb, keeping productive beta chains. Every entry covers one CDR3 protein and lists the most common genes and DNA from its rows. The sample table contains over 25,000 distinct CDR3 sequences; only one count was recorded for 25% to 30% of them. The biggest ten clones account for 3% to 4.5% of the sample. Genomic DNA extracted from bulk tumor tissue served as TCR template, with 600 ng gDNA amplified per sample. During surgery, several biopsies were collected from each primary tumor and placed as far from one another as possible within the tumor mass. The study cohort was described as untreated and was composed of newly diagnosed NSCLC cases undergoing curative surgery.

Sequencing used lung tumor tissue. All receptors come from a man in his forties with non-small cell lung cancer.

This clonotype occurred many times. CDR3 bases: TGTGCCAGCAGTTTAGGCCAGGCTAACTATGGCTACACCTTC. It specifies CASSLGQANYGYTF. This chain uses TRBV12-3 or TRBV12-4 with TRBJ1-2, with D unresolved. The CDR3 covers 14 residues. V lost 1 base and J 0 bases, leaving 6 bases between the germline ends.

The CDR3 nucleotides read TGTGCCAGCAGCTGGGACTGCCGGAACACTGAAGCTTTCTTT. It encodes CASSWDCRNTEAFF. The rearrangement joins TRBV6-1 to TRBJ1-1; maybe TRBD1 (5 bases). The length of the CDR3 is 14 residues. The V and J ends lost 6 bases and 1 base respectively, with 12 bases between them. Germline CDR1 MNHNS, CDR2 SASEGT.

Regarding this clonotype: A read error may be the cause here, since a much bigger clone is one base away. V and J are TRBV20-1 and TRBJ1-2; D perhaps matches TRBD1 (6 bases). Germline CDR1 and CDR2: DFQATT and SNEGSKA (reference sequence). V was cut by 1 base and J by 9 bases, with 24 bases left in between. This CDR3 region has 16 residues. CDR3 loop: CSARVRTAIGFHRYTF. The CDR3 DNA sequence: TGCAGTGCTAGAGTACGGACAGCTATCGGCTTCCATCGCTACACCTTC.

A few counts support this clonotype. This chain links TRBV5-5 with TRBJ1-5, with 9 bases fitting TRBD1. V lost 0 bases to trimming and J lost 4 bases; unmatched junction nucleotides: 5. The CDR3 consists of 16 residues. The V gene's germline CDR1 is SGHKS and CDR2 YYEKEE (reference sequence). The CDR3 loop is CASSLEGQGMNQPQHF. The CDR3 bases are TGTGCCAGCAGCTTGGAGGGACAGGGAATGAATCAGCCCCAGCATTTT.

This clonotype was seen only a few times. CDR3: CASSMFGAGVETQYF. The CDR3 nucleotides are TGTGCCAGTAGTATGTTCGGAGCGGGAGTTGAGACCCAGTACTTC. The chain couples TRBV19 to TRBJ2-5, with 8 bases aligning to TRBD2. This CDR3 comprises 15 residues. Germline V gene data show CDR1 as LNHDA and CDR2 as SQIVND (reference sequence). Trimming at V came to 3 bases and at J to 5 bases, leaving 8 bases not matched to a gene.

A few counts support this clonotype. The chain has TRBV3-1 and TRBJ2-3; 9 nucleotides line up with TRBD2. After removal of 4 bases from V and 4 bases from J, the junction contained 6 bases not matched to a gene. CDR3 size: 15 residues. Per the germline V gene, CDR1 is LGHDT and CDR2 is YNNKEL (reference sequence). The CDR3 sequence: CASSRNSGSADTQYF. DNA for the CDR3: TGTGCCAGCAGCCGGAATAGCGGGAGTGCAGATACGCAGTATTTT.

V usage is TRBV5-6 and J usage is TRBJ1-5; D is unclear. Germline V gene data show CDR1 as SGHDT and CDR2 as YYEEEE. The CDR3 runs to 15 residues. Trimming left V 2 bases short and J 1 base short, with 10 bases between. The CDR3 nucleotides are TGTGCCAGCAGCTTTTGGGTGAGAAGCAATCAGCCCCAGCATTTT. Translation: CASSFWVRSNQPQHF.